This T cell receptor (beta chain) was found in a study of CD8 T cells in ankylosing spondylitis. V lost 2 bases, J lost 6 bases, and 15 bases stayed unmatched. CDR3 length: 19 amino acids. Germline CDR1 and CDR2: LGHNA and YSLEER. MiXCR, run by TCRdb on the 5' RACE reads, gives a single entry per CDR3 protein. The sample contains around 53,000 distinct CDR3 sequences, less than 8.5% of which appear only once. This clonotype has a count of ten or more. The TCR was taken from a female donor with ankylosing spondylitis or in good health (not recorded which). Sequencing input: blood, either unsorted or a sorted T cell fraction (not recorded which). The rearrangement uses TRBV4-3 and TRBJ2-2; 10 nucleotides agree with TRBD2. The CDR3 reads CASSQFVTSGGALAGELFF. The CDR3 coding sequence is TGCGCCAGCAGCCAATTCGTTACAAGCGGGGGGGCCCTCGCCGGGGAGCTGTTTTTT.